Listed below are T cell receptor beta chains from one sample, sequenced in a study of cytomegalovirus exposure and HLA in healthy donors. TCRdb's copy holds only in-frame clones and misses some; the assay was immunoSEQ multiplex PCR. The data contain tens of thousands of clones, roughly 63% of them singletons. The specimen was PBMCs. These receptors came from a woman aged 45 to 65 in good health and CMV-seropositive. Both conserved end residues are part of each CDR3. The D gene is left open where the match is weak. Some rows have no size entry. The others give once, few or many, or a class for an expanded clone.

j_gene,v_gene,d_gene,abundance,CDR3nt,CDR3aa
TRBJ2-7,TRBV2,.,.,TGTGCCTGCGCTGCAGGAAGCTCCTACGAGCAGTACTTC,CACAAGSSYEQYF
TRBJ1-2,TRBV27,TRBD1,.,TGTGCCAGCAGGGGGACAGGACCGTCTAACTATGGCTACACCTTC,CASRGTGPSNYGYTF
TRBJ2-2,TRBV5-1,TRBD1,.,TGCGCCAGCAGCTTGGCAGGGGGTGAAACCGGGGAGCTGTTTTTT,CASSLAGGETGELFF
TRBJ1-1,TRBV16,.,.,TGTGCCAGCAGCTATTGGAACACTGAAGCTTTCTTT,CASSYWNTEAFF
TRBJ1-1,TRBV7-2,TRBD1,few,TGTGCCAGCGGCCAACAGGGGGGGAACACTGAAGCTTTCTTT,CASGQQGGNTEAFF
TRBJ2-3,TRBV7-3,TRBD1,.,TGTGCCAGCAGCCGTACAGGGGCCTTGGGCACAGATACGCAGTATTTT,CASSRTGALGTDTQYF
TRBJ2-7,TRBV9,TRBD2,few,TGTGCCAGCAGCGTAGAGAACGGGGGGACCGCCAGCTCCTACGAGCAGTACTTC,CASSVENGGTASSYEQYF
TRBJ2-1,TRBV5-1,TRBD1,.,TGCGCCAGCAGCTTGCTCGGGACAGCATTCAATGAGCAGTTCTTC,CASSLLGTAFNEQFF
TRBJ1-1,TRBV6-6,.,.,TGTGCCAGCGCTGGGAGGGGGAACACTGAAGCTTTCTTT,CASAGRGNTEAFF
TRBJ2-5,TRBV30,.,.,TGTGCCTGGAGCCCGGACTCCCGAGGGACCCAGTACTTC,CAWSPDSRGTQYF
TRBJ1-1,TRBV5-1,.,few,TGCGCCAGCAGCTTGGTGGCGGACAGTGAAGCTTTCTTT,CASSLVADSEAFF
TRBJ2-1,TRBV25-1,.,few,TGTGCCAGCAGTCGGGGGGCGGTCTACAATGAGCAGTTCTTC,CASSRGAVYNEQFF
TRBJ1-5,TRBV6-6,TRBD1,.,TGTGCCAGCACCCCCGGACAGGGCAGCAATCAGCCCCAGCATTTT,CASTPGQGSNQPQHF
TRBJ1-4,TRBV28,.,.,TGTGCCAGCAGTTTGGCAGGGTTTAATGAAAAACTGTTTTTT,CASSLAGFNEKLFF
TRBJ2-7,TRBV7-2,TRBD1,.,TGTGCCAGCAGCTTAGAGGCAGGGGGCTCCTACGAGCAGTACTTC,CASSLEAGGSYEQYF
TRBJ1-2,TRBV27,TRBD1,once,TGTGCCAGCACGCGGGTGGGACAGGGGAGATTTTCTAACTATGGCTACACCTTC,CASTRVGQGRFSNYGYTF
TRBJ2-5,TRBV28,TRBD1,.,TGTGCCAGCAGTTTTTTATCTCGGGACAGGGGAGGGGAGACCCAGTACTTC,CASSFLSRDRGGETQYF
TRBJ2-5,TRBV7-9,.,many,TGTGCCAGCAGCTCGGACAGCCAAGAGACCCAGTACTTC,CASSSDSQETQYF
TRBJ1-2,TRBV28,.,.,TGTGCCAGCAGTTTAACCGTTGGGGGGTCGGGTGGCTACACCTTC,CASSLTVGGSGGYTF
TRBJ1-6,TRBV10-3,TRBD1,few,TGTGCCATCAGTGGCCGGGACAGGGATTCACCCCTCCACTTT,CAISGRDRDSPLHF
TRBJ1-3,TRBV5-4,TRBD1,.,TGTGCCAGCAGCTTGCCTAAAGCAGGGGGCGCGAGTGGAAACACCATATATTTT,CASSLPKAGGASGNTIYF
TRBJ1-1,TRBV6-5,.,.,TGTGCCAGCAGTTACCCCGGGGAAACTGAAGCTTTCTTT,CASSYPGETEAFF
TRBJ2-1,TRBV7-2,TRBD2,few,TGTGCCAGCAGCTTACTAGCGGGGGGGTACAATGAGCAGTTCTTC,CASSLLAGGYNEQFF
TRBJ1-1,TRBV6-1,.,.,TGTGCCAGCGGAAAAGCCCTACGGGTACCTGAAGCTTTCTTT,CASGKALRVPEAFF